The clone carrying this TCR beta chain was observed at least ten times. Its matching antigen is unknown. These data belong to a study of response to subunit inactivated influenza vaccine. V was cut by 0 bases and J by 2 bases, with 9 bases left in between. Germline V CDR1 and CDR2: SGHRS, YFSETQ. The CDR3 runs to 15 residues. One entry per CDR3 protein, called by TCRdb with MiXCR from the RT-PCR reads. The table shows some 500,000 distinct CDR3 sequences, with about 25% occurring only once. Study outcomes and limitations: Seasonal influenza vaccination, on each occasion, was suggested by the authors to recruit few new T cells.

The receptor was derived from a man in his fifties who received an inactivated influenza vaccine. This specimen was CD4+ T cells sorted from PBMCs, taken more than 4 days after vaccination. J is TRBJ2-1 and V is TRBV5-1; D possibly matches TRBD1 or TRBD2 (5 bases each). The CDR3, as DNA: TGCGCCAGCAGCTTGGTTGGGGGAACCTACAATGAGCAGTTCTTC. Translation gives CASSLVGGTYNEQFF.